This T cell receptor beta chain emerged from a study of T cells in Graves' hyperthyroidism and ophthalmopathy. Study-level points and caveats: In blood, most of the thyroid clonotypes expanded above 0.001 were also present.

Germline CDR1 MDHEN, CDR2 SYDVKM. V dropped 6 bases and J dropped 10; count of bases not matched to a gene: 4. The length of the CDR3 is 11 residues. The CDR3 regions of TCR beta were amplified from RNA transcripts. Carried out on the TCR CDR3, a first-round RT-PCR used the HTBI primer set. Each CDR3 protein gets one entry after TCRdb re-called the multiplex PCR reads with MiXCR. The sample shows about 360,000 distinct CDR3 sequences, around an eighth of them seen only once. The blood sample was taken at first hyperthyroidism diagnosis, before any ophthalmopathy symptoms. Many counts were recorded for this clonotype. The antigen is unknown.

The chain uses TRBV28 and TRBJ1-1, with TRBD1 identical over 8 bases. Source material: blood. The TCR originated in a man aged 25-45 years with Graves' hyperthyroidism that later progressed to Graves' ophthalmopathy. The CDR3 nucleotides are TGTGCCAGCAGATCAGGGGGCGTAGCTTTCTTT. Protein product: CASRSGGVAFF.